One TCR beta chain is described in this entry. Each patient relapsed following autologous stem cell transplantation, and prior brentuximab vedotin exposure differed. This record comes from a study of PD-1 blockade in classical Hodgkin lymphoma. Germline CDR1 reads SGHTA; CDR2 reads FQGNSA. The CDR3 runs to 13 residues. V shed 3 bases and J shed 7 bases, with 13 bases lying between them. TCRdb keeps only in-frame clones here, not all; method: immunoSEQ multiplex PCR. Among about 41,000 clones listed, 76% were seen once. Specimen: peripheral blood mononuclear cells (PBMCs), collected at baseline. The genes are TRBV7-2 and TRBJ2-7; D call uncertain. The sequence derives from a human donor with classical Hodgkin lymphoma. This CDR3 reads CASSFPGDREQYF. The CDR3 nucleotides are TGTGCCAGCAGCTTCCCTGGGGATCGAGAGCAGTACTTC.